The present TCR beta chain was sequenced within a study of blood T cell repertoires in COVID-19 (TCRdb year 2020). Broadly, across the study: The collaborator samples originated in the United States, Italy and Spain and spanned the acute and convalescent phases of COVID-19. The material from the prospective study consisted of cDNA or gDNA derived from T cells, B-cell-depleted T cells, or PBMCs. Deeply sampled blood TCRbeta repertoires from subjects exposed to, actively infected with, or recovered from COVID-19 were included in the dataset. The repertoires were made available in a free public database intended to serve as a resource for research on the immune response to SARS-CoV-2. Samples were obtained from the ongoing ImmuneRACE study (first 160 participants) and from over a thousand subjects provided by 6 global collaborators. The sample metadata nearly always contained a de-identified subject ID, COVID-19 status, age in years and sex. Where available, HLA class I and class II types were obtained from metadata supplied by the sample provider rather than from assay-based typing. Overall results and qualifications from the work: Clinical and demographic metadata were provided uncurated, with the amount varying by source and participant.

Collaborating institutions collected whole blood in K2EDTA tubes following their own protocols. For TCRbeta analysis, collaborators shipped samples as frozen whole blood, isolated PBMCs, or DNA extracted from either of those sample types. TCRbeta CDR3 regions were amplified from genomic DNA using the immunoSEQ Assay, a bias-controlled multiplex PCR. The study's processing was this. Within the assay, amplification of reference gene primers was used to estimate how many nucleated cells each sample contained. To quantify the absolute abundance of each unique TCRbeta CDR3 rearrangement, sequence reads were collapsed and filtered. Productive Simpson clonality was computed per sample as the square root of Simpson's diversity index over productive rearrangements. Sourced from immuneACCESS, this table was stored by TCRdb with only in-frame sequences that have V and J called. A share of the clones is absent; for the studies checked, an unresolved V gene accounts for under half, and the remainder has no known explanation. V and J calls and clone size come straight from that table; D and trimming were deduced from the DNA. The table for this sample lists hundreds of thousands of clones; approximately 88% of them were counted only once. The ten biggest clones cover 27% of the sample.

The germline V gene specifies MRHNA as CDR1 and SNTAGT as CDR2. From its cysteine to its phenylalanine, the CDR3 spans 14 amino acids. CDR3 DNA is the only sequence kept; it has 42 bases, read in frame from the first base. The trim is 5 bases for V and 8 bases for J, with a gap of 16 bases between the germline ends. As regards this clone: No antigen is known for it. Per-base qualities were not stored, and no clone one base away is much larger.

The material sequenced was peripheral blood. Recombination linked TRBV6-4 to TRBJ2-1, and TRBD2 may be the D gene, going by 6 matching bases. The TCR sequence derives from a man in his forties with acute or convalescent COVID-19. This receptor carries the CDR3 CASSYGSPLDEQFF. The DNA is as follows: TGTGCCAGCAGTTACGGGAGCCCCTTGGATGAGCAGTTCTTC.